This passage covers 25 T cell receptor beta chains from one sample sequenced in a study of a mutant IDH1 vaccine in newly diagnosed glioma. For these TCRs, the target antigens are not known. Time point described: week 11, during vaccination. The investigators gave 300 ug of mutant IDH1 20-mer peptide in each vaccine dose, together with topical imiquimod. Sequencing used immunoSEQ multiplex PCR; TCRdb keeps in-frame clones, though not all of them. This sample carries under 150,000 clones, 80% of them seen once, and the ten largest clones take 5% to 6%. The starting material was PBMCs, obtained from a glioma patient whose treatment included an IDH1 peptide vaccine. The receptors here all came from a middle-aged man with glioma.

V usage is TRBV18 and J usage is TRBJ2-6, with 7 bases that match TRBD1. Trimming at V came to 3 bases and at J to 2 bases, leaving 1 base not matched to a gene. CDR1 KGHSH and CDR2 LQKENI come from the germline V gene. The CDR3 runs 15 residues. The CDR3 DNA reads as TGTGCCAGCTCACCTGACAGGGCTGGGGCCAACGTCCTGACTTTC. Translation gives CASSPDRAGANVLTF.

The sample holds a few counts of this clone. The CDR3 loop reads CASSLWGLGDTEAFF. The CDR3 DNA reads TGTGCCAGCAGCCTTTGGGGGCTTGGGGACACTGAAGCTTTCTTT. The rearrangement links TRBV14 to TRBJ1-1; maybe TRBD1 (6 bases). V lost 4 bases, J lost 3 bases, and 15 bases lay in between. The CDR3 totals 15 residues. Germline V gene data show CDR1 as SGHDN and CDR2 as FVKESK.

J is TRBJ2-3 and V is TRBV5-6; 7 bases agree with TRBD2. The CDR3 spans 16 residues. Per the germline V gene, CDR1 is SGHDT and CDR2 is YYEEEE. V lost 4 bases, J lost 1 base, and 9 bases stayed unmatched. Here the CDR3 reads CASSASSGEGTDTQYF. CDR3 in DNA: TGTGCCAGCAGCGCCTCTAGCGGAGAGGGCACAGATACGCAGTATTTT.

This chain uses TRBV7-9 with TRBJ2-7, with a weak D call TRBD2 (6 bases). The CDR3 is 15 residues long. The V gene's germline CDR1 is SEHNR and CDR2 FQNEAQ (reference sequence). The germline V and J ends were trimmed by 2 bases and 4 bases, with 15 bases remaining between them. CDR3 residues: CASSLRELGSYEQYF. DNA of the CDR3: TGTGCCAGCAGCTTAAGGGAGCTCGGGAGTTACGAGCAGTACTTC. The full variable domain, in which reference TRBV7-9 and TRBJ2-7 provide the parts outside the CDR3, is DTGVSQNPRHKITKRGQNVTFRCDPISEHNRLYWYRQTLGQGPEFLTYFQNEAQLEKSRLLSDRFSAERPKGSFSTLEIQRTEQGDSAMYLCASSLRELGSYEQYFGPGTRLTVT.

The rearrangement links TRBV27 to TRBJ1-6; D may be TRBD1 (6 bases). The germline V gene encodes CDR1 MNHEY and CDR2 SMNVEV (reference sequence). The V end was cut by 5 bases, the J end by 6 bases, with 17 bases between. CDR3 length: 16 residues. The CDR3 here is CASSGGGASFNSPLHF. The CDR3 DNA sequence: TGTGCCAGCAGTGGAGGGGGTGCTTCTTTTAATTCACCCCTCCACTTT.

The sample holds one count of this clone. The rearrangement uses TRBV7-2 and TRBJ2-7, with D possibly matching TRBD2 (6 bases). V was shortened by 5 bases and J by 1 base, with 15 bases between the two germline ends. Germline values: CDR1 SGHTA, CDR2 FQGNSA. The CDR3 contains 15 residues. CDR3 sequence reads: CASSAGAGYSYEQYF. Written as DNA, the CDR3 is TGTGCCAGCAGCGCCGGGGCGGGATATTCCTACGAGCAGTACTTC.

The sample holds a few counts of this clone. This sequence joins TRBV14 and TRBJ1-1; perhaps TRBD1 as D (5 bases). The CDR3 is 16 amino acids. Germline V gene lookup returns CDR1 SGHDN and CDR2 FVKESK. The ends were cut back, 0 bases at V and 2 bases at J, with 13 bases in the middle. This CDR3 reads CASSQDLQALNTEAFF. For the CDR3, the DNA is TGTGCCAGCAGCCAAGATTTACAGGCCTTAAACACTGAAGCTTTCTTT.

This clone was picked up one time. The chain is built from TRBV27 and TRBJ2-1; the match to TRBD2 covers 7 bases. V gave up 8 bases and J gave up 0 bases; unmatched junction bases: 10. CDR1 is MNHEY, CDR2 SMNVEV, per germline (reference sequence). The CDR3 covers 16 residues. The chain's CDR3 is CASGRHASGSYNEQFF. The CDR3 nucleotides read TGTGCCAGCGGACGGCACGCTAGCGGCTCCTACAATGAGCAGTTCTTC.

This clone showed up just once. The chain is built from TRBV5-6 and TRBJ2-1; weak D call: TRBD1 (5 bases). V was cut by 4 bases and J by 1 base, with 12 bases left in between. Germline CDR1 reads SGHDT; CDR2 reads YYEEEE. This CDR3 comprises 15 residues. The CDR3 region is CASSVNRKSYNEQFF. The CDR3 DNA reads as TGTGCCAGCAGCGTCAACAGGAAATCCTACAATGAGCAGTTCTTC.

A single count supports this clone. The V call is TRBV5-5, the J call TRBJ1-4, with D uncertain. The germline gives CDR1 SGHKS, CDR2 YYEKEE (reference sequence). The CDR3 totals 15 residues. Trimming took 4 bases from V and 2 from J, leaving 12 bases between them. CDR3 protein: CASSLEGFTNEKLFF. CDR3 in DNA: TGTGCCAGCAGCCTCGAGGGTTTTACTAATGAAAAACTGTTTTTT.

The chain recombines TRBV25-1 with TRBJ1-2, with D tentatively TRBD1 (5 bases). V dropped 2 bases and J dropped 7 bases, with 17 bases sitting between them. Germline CDR1 reads MGHDK; CDR2 reads SYGVNS. This CDR3 contains 15 residues. The CDR3 is CASSEGGGSGRGYTF. CDR3 nucleotide sequence: TGTGCCAGCAGTGAAGGGGGGGGATCCGGGCGTGGCTACACCTTC.

The chain links TRBV18 to TRBJ2-1, with D maybe TRBD2 (5 bases). The CDR3 consists of 15 residues. The germline gives CDR1 KGHSH, CDR2 LQKENI. V gave up 6 bases and J gave up 5 bases, with 17 bases separating them. In nucleotides, the CDR3 is TGTGCCAGCTCCCTGGGATTCCCCGGGAACAATGAGCAGTTCTTC. This gives the protein CASSLGFPGNNEQFF.

The rearrangement links TRBV4-3 to TRBJ1-1; the D gene is possibly TRBD1 (6 bases). The CDR3 length is 16 residues. Trimming took 4 bases from V and 1 from J, leaving 16 bases between them. Germline V gene data show CDR1 as LGHNA and CDR2 as YSLEER. The CDR3 protein is CASSLTGLVKNTEAFF. CDR3 DNA sequence: TGCGCCAGCAGCCTAACAGGGTTAGTAAAGAACACTGAAGCTTTCTTT.

This rearrangement joins TRBV5-1 to TRBJ2-2, with a possible D match to TRBD2 (6 bases). Deletions cut 6 bases from V and 4 bases from J, with 16 bases between. CDR1 is SGHRS, CDR2 YFSETQ, per germline. This CDR3 region has 15 residues. CDR3 sequence reads: CASTPSGVGTGELFF. Here the CDR3 DNA reads TGCGCCAGCACCCCTTCGGGGGTAGGCACCGGGGAGCTGTTTTTT.

This clone was counted only a few times. The genes are TRBV7-9 and TRBJ1-2; D is ambiguous. The V gene lost 10 bases and the J gene lost 8 bases, with 14 bases spanning the gap. Germline V gene lookup returns CDR1 SEHNR and CDR2 FQNEAQ (reference sequence). The CDR3 sequence is 11 residues long. CDR3 sequence reads: CATDPRHGYTF. The CDR3 DNA sequence: TGTGCCACCGACCCCCGGCACGGCTACACCTTC.

The chain carries TRBV7-9 and TRBJ1-2, with D unclear. CDR1 and CDR2 from the germline V gene are SEHNR and FQNEAQ (reference sequence). The CDR3 has 13 residues. The V end lost 5 bases, the J end lost 4 bases, and 11 bases lay between the germline ends. CDR3 protein: CASSPPGSYGYTF. CDR3 DNA: TGTGCCAGCAGCCCCCCCGGGTCCTATGGCTACACCTTC.

The chain joins TRBV11-3 to TRBJ2-7; D might be TRBD2 (5 bases). Germline V gene sequence: CDR1 SGHNT, CDR2 YENEEA. The V and J ends lost 9 bases and 0 bases respectively, with 9 bases between them. This CDR3 is built from 12 residues. CDR3 region: CARNRGSYEQYF. DNA of the CDR3: TGTGCCAGGAACCGGGGCTCCTACGAGCAGTACTTC.

The V and J genes are TRBV7-7 and TRBJ2-7; 7 nucleotides agree with TRBD2. The CDR3 consists of 16 residues. Germline V gives CDR1 SSHAT, CDR2 FNYEAQ (reference sequence). CDR3 loop: CASAQSPGSGTHEQYF. CDR3 in DNA: TGTGCTAGCGCACAATCGCCGGGCAGCGGGACTCACGAGCAGTACTTC.

The sample holds one count of this clone. The chain employs TRBV18 and TRBJ2-7, with TRBD2 matching 11 bases. The CDR3 is 18 amino acids. Germline V gives CDR1 KGHSH, CDR2 LQKENI. J was trimmed by 3 bases and V by 3 bases; bases with no gene match: 13. Here the CDR3 reads CASSPIFTGTSGDYEQYF. CDR3 bases: TGTGCCAGCTCACCTATCTTTACCGGGACTAGCGGAGACTACGAGCAGTACTTC.

The rearrangement uses TRBV5-6 and TRBJ2-7, with 7 nucleotides matching TRBD1. The CDR3 spans 16 residues. V shed 3 bases and J 0 bases; nucleotides not matched to a gene: 9. Germline V CDR1 and CDR2: SGHDT, YYEEEE. CDR3 nucleotide sequence: TGTGCCAGCAGCTCGTACCGGGACAGAAGCTCCTACGAGCAGTACTTC. Translating it yields CASSSYRDRSSYEQYF.

This sequence joins TRBV4-3 and TRBJ1-1, with D tentatively TRBD1 (6 bases). The CDR3 consists of 15 residues. Per germline, CDR1 LGHNA and CDR2 YSLEER. Trimming cost V 0 bases and J 1 base, with 9 bases left between them. This CDR3 reads CASSQDQGTNTEAFF. The CDR3 DNA reads TGCGCCAGCAGCCAAGATCAGGGGACGAACACTGAAGCTTTCTTT.

This rearrangement joins TRBV7-2 to TRBJ2-1, with D possibly matching TRBD2 (7 bases). The V end lost 0 bases, the J end lost 7 bases, and 13 bases lay between the germline ends. The germline CDR1 and CDR2 sequences are SGHTA and FQGNSA. This CDR3 has 15 amino acids. The CDR3 spells CASSLAGGPRNEQFF. CDR3 nucleotide sequence: TGTGCCAGCAGCTTAGCGGGGGGGCCAAGGAATGAGCAGTTCTTC.

The J gene is TRBJ1-2, the V gene TRBV28; D call uncertain. V was trimmed by 3 bases and J by 8 bases, leaving 16 bases between them. CDR3 length: 14 amino acids. Germline V gene sequence: CDR1 MDHEN, CDR2 SYDVKM. CDR3 loop: CASSFVHSRVGYTF. CDR3 nucleotides: TGTGCCAGCAGTTTTGTTCACTCCCGGGTGGGCTACACCTTC.

The V gene is TRBV30, the J gene TRBJ2-7; D uncertain. Looked up from germline, CDR1 is GTSNPN and CDR2 is SVGIG (reference sequence). Trimming pared 3 bases from V and 1 base from J, leaving 13 bases between. The CDR3 length is 14 residues. This CDR3 reads CAWRGYAHSYEQYF. CDR3 DNA: TGTGCCTGGAGGGGTTATGCCCATTCCTACGAGCAGTACTTC.

V and J are TRBV7-2 and TRBJ1-3; D might be TRBD1 (5 bases). Germline CDR1 SGHTA, CDR2 FQGNSA. Trimming stripped 5 bases from V and 0 bases from J, with 8 bases between. The CDR3 is 14 residues long. The DNA of the CDR3 is TGTGCCAGCAGCCGAGACAGCTCTGGAAACACCATATATTTT. It is translated as CASSRDSSGNTIYF.